A single T cell receptor (beta chain) is shown here with its context. This entry comes from a study of shared T cell receptors in the human thymus. Sequencing was performed with immunoSEQ multiplex PCR; in TCRdb, only in-frame clones are kept and a portion is missing. The sample lists 500,000 to 750,000 clones, 88% occurring once. Germline CDR1 and CDR2: MDHEN and SYDVKM. V lost 3 bases and J 7 bases, leaving 6 bases between the germline ends. This CDR3 is built from 12 residues. The same data also contributed to another study, on human thymus T cells.

Sequenced: thymocytes. This TCR was recovered from a boy under two years old with a congenital heart defect. The rearrangement uses TRBV28 and TRBJ2-2; D is uncertain. The CDR3, as DNA: TGTGCCAGCAGTTTTTCCGGCGGGGAGCTGTTTTTT. Translated: CASSFSGGELFF.